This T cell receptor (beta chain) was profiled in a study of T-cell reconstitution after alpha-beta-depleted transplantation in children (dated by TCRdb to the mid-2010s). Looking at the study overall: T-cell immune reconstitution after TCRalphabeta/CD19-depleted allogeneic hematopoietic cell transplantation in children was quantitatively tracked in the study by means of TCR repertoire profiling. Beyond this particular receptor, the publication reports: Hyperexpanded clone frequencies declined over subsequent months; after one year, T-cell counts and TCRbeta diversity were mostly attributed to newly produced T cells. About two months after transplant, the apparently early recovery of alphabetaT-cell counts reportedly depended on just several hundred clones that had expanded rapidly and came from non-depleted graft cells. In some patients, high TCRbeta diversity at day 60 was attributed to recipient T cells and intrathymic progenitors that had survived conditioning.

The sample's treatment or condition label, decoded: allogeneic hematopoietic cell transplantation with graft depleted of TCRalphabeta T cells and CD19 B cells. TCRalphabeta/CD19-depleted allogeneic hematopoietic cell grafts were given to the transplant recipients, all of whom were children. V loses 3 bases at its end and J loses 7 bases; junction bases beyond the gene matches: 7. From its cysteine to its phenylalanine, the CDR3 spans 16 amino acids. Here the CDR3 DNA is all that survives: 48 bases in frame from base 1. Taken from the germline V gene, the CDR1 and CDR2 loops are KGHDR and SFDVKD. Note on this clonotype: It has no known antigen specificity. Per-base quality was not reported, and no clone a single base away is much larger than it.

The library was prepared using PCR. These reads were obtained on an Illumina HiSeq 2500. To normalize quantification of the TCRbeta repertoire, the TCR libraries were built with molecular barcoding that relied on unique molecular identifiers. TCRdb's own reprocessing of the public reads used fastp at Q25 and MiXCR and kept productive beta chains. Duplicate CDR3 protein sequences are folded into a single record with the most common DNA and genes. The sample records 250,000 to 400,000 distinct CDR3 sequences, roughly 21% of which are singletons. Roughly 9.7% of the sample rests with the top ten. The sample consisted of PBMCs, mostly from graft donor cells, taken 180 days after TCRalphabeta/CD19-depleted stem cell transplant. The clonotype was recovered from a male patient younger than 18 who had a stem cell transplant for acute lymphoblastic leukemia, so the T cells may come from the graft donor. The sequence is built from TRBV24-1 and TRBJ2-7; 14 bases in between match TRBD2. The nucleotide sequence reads TGTGCCACCAGTGATGCGCCGGGACTAGCGGGAGCGGAGCAGTACTTC. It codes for CATSDAPGLAGAEQYF.